This T cell receptor beta chain was observed in a study of blood T cell repertoires in COVID-19 (dated by TCRdb to about 2020). Regarding the complete study: The collaborator samples originated in the United States, Italy and Spain and spanned the acute and convalescent phases of COVID-19. The material from the prospective study consisted of cDNA or gDNA derived from T cells, B-cell-depleted T cells, or PBMCs. Deeply sampled blood TCRbeta repertoires from subjects exposed to, actively infected with, or recovered from COVID-19 were included in the dataset. A freely available public database, intended as a resource for researchers studying the immune response to SARS-CoV-2, is where the repertoires were released. Samples came from the ongoing ImmuneRACE study (first 160 participants) plus 1,254 subjects from 6 global collaborators. The sample metadata nearly always contained a de-identified subject ID, COVID-19 status, age in years and sex. Where HLA class I and class II types were available, the types were taken from metadata supplied by the sample provider, not from assay-based typing.

A note on this clone: This clone's antigen is unknown. Per-base quality was not reported, and no clone a single base away is much larger than it.

Whole blood was collected in K2EDTA tubes by collaborating institutions according to the institutions' own protocols. For TCRbeta analysis, collaborators shipped samples in one of three forms: frozen whole blood, isolated PBMCs, or DNA extracted from either of those sample types. The investigation overall reported the following: How much clinical and demographic metadata was included differed by source and by participant, and the metadata was provided uncurated.

TCRbeta CDR3 regions were amplified from genomic DNA by means of the immunoSEQ Assay, a bias-controlled multiplex PCR. The source study handled its data this way. Within the assay, amplification of reference gene primers was used to estimate how many nucleated cells each sample contained. Sequence reads were collapsed and filtered to measure the absolute abundance of every unique TCRbeta CDR3 rearrangement. For each sample, productive Simpson clonality was calculated as the square root of Simpson's diversity index across productive rearrangements. The immuneACCESS repertoire file appears here via TCRdb, limited to in-frame rearrangements. These files lack a portion of the clones; in checked studies, under half of the deficit traces to unresolved V genes, and the cause of the others is not known. V, J and clone size reflect that table, while D and trimming were determined from the DNA. Recorded for this sample are approximately 430,000 clones; around 86% of them occurred a single time. Under 1.5% of the sample is taken by the ten largest.

The source of this sequence is a woman in her twenties or thirties with active or convalescent COVID-19. Material for sequencing was peripheral blood.

The DNA sequence follows: TGTGCCAGCAGCCGGGGGTCATATGGCTACACCTTC. It encodes CASSRGSYGYTF. This chain is built from TRBV7-9 and TRBJ1-2; TRBD1 could be the D gene, as 5 bases match. The V and J ends are trimmed by 5 bases and 5 bases, leaving 9 bases between them. Including cysteine and phenylalanine, the CDR3 has 12 amino acids. Of the read, only the CDR3 DNA is kept; its 36 bases are in frame from base 1. According to the germline V gene (reference sequence), CDR1 reads SEHNR and CDR2 reads FQNEAQ.